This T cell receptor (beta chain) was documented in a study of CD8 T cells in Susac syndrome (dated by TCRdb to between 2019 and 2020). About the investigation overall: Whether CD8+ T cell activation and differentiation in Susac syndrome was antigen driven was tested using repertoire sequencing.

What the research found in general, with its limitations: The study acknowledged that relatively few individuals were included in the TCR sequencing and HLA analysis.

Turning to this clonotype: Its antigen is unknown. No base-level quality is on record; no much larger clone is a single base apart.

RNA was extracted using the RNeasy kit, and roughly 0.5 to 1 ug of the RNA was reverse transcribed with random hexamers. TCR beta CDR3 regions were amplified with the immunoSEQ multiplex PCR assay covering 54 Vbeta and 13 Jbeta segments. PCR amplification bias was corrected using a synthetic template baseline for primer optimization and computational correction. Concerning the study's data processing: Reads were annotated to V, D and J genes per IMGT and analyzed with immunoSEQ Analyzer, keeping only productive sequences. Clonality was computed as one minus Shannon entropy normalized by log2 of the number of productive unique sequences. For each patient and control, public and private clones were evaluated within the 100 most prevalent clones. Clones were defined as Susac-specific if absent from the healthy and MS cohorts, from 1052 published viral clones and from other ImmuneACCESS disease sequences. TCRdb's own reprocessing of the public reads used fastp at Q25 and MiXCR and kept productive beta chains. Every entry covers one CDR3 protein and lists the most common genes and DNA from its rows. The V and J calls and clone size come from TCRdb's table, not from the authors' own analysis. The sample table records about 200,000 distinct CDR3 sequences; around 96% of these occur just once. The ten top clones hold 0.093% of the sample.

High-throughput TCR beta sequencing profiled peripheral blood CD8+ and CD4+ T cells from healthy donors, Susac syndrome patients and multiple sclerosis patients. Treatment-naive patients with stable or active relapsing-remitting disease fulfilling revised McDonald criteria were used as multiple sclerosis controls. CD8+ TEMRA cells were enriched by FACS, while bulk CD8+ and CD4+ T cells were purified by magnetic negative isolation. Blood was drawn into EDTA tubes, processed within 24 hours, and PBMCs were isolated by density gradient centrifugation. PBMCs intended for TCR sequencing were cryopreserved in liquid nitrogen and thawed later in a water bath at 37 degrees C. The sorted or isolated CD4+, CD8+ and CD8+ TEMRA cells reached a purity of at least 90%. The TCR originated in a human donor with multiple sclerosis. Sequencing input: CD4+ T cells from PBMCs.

The DNA sequence is given as TGCAGTGCTAAGGGTTTAGCGGGAGGGACCTACAATGAGCAGTTCTTC. Its protein reads: CSAKGLAGGTYNEQFF. This chain joins TRBV20-1 to TRBJ2-1, with 11 middle bases fitting TRBD2. The CDR3 numbers 16 residues from cysteine through phenylalanine. Kept here is only the CDR3 DNA, which spans 48 bases and is read in frame from base 1. Clipping removes 4 bases from V and 2 bases from J, with 7 as the unmatched junction base count. In the germline V gene (reference sequence), CDR1 corresponds to DFQATT and CDR2 to SNEGSKA.